The T cell receptor (beta chain) described here comes from a study of cytomegalovirus exposure and HLA in healthy donors. There are 16 residues in the CDR3. The V end lost 7 bases, the J end lost 0 bases, and 14 bases lay between the germline ends. The germline V gene has CDR1 SGHNT and CDR2 YYREEE (reference sequence). 60 Vbeta and 13 Jbeta primers were used in PCR. Profiling relied on immunoSEQ multiplex PCR, and the TCRdb table lists in-frame clones only, not all of them. Seen here are about 140,000 clones, almost 85% observed once, and the top ten hold about 1.4%. This receptor was identified in a man aged 25 to 40 in good health and CMV-seropositive. J is TRBJ2-6 and V is TRBV5-4; weak D call: TRBD2 (5 bases). The sequenced sample consisted of PBMCs. Here the CDR3 DNA reads TGTGCCAGCCGTAGAGGGCCCCACTCTGGGGCCAACGTCCTGACTTTC. Its protein product is CASRRGPHSGANVLTF.